What follows describes a single T cell receptor (beta chain). The antigen is unknown. This record comes from a study of T-cell reconstitution after alpha-beta-depleted transplantation in children. Findings of the study overall: Roughly two months post-transplant, alpha-beta T cells reportedly originated from several hundred graft clones that had expanded. At one year after transplant, newly produced T cells mostly accounted for T-cell counts and diversity.

The CDR3 is 16 amino acids. The ends lost 1 base at V and 3 bases at J; junction bases unmatched: 7. The germline CDR1 and CDR2 sequences are SGHTA and FQGNSA. During its preparation, the TCRbeta library received unique molecular identifiers. TCRdb re-called the PCR reads through MiXCR, storing one row per CDR3 protein. The table has a few hundred thousand distinct CDR3 sequences, approximately 12% seen once. The rearrangement links TRBV7-2 to TRBJ1-2; 8 bases are a match to TRBD1. The specimen comprised PBMCs, mostly from graft donor cells, sampled 360 days after TCRalphabeta/CD19-depleted stem cell transplant. The TCR sequence derives from a male patient aged 10 to 17 who had a stem cell transplant for acute myeloid leukemia, so the T cells may come from the graft donor. The CDR3 loop is CASSLVGQGAYYGYTF. The CDR3 region has the DNA TGTGCCAGCAGCTTAGTCGGACAGGGCGCCTACTATGGCTACACCTTC.